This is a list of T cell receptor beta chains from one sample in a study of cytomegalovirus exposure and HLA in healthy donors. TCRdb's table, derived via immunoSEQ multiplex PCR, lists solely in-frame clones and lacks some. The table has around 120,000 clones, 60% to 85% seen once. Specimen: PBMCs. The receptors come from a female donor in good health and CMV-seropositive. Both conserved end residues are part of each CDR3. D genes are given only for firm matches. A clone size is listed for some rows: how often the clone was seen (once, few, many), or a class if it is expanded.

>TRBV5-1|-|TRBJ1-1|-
TGCGCCAGCAGCTTGGGAGACATTTCGAACACTGAAGCTTTCTTT
CASSLGDISNTEAFF
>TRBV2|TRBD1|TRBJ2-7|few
TGTGCCAGCAGTCGGACAGGGGTCTACGAGCAGTACTTC
CASSRTGVYEQYF
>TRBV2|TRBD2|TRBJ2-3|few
TGTGCCAGCACTATCCCTAGCGGGCGTTCAGATACGCAGTATTTT
CASTIPSGRSDTQYF
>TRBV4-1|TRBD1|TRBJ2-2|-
TGCGCCAGCAGCCAAGAAGGTGGCAGGGGGCCCTCCGGGGAGCTGTTTTTT
CASSQEGGRGPSGELFF
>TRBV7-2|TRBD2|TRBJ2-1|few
TGTGCCAGCAGACGAGCGCGGGAGACCTACAATGAGCAGTTCTTC
CASRRARETYNEQFF
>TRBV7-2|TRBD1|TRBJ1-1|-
TGTGCCAGCAGCTTAGCGAACAGGGGGAACACTGAAGCTTTCTTT
CASSLANRGNTEAFF
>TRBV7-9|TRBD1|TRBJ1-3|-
TGTGCCAGCAGCAACCCGCCAGGGGGATCTGGAAACACCATATATTTT
CASSNPPGGSGNTIYF
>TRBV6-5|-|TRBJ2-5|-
TGTGCCAGCAGTTACTCTTGGCAGGGTAAAGAGACCCAGTACTTC
CASSYSWQGKETQYF
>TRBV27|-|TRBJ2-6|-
TGTGCCAGCAGTCCTTATACTGGGGCCAACGTCCTGACTTTC
CASSPYTGANVLTF
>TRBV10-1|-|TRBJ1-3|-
TGCGCCCTTCGCGGGGGCCCTTGGGGGGACACCATATATTTT
CALRGGPWGDTIYF
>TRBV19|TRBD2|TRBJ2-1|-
TGTGCCAGTAGTCTCCAGACTAGCGGGGCCTCCTACAATGAGCAGTTCTTC
CASSLQTSGASYNEQFF
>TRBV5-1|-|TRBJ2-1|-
TGCGCCAGCAGCTTGGGGACACCTTACAATGAGCAGTTCTTC
CASSLGTPYNEQFF
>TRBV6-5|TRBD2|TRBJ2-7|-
TGTGCCAGTCAACTAGCGGGAGTTGGTTACGAGCAGTACTTC
CASQLAGVGYEQYF
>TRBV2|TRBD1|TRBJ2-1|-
TGTGCCAGCAGTGACTCGGACAGGGGTAGGGATGAGCAGTTCTTC
CASSDSDRGRDEQFF
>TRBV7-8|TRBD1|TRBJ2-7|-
TGTGCCAGCAGCTTCGATAGGGGGCAATACGAGCAGTACTTC
CASSFDRGQYEQYF
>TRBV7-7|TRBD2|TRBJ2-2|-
TGTGCTAGCAGCCCTAGCGGGTCGAACACCGGGGAGCTGTTTTTT
CASSPSGSNTGELFF
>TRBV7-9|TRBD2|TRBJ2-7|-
TGTGCCAGCAGCTTAGTGACTAGCTCCGAGCAGTACTTC
CASSLVTSSEQYF
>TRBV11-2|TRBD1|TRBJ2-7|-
TGTGCCAGCAGCTTCGGGACAGGGTACGAACTGGGGTACTTC
CASSFGTGYELGYF
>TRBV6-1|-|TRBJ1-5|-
TGTGCCAGCAGTACATTGAACGCAGGTAACTGGCCCCAGCATTTT
CASSTLNAGNWPQHF
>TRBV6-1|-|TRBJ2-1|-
TGTGCCAGCAGTGAAGCGGCTGTCTACAATGAGCAGTTCTTC
CASSEAAVYNEQFF
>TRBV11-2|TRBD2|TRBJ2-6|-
TGTGCCAGCAGCTCCTTCCCTAGCGGGGCGAGCTCTGGGGCCAACGTCCTGACTTTC
CASSSFPSGASSGANVLTF
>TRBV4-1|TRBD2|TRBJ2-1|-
TGCGCCAGCCCCACGAGAGGTGCTAGCGGGAGATTATACAATGAGCAGTTCTTC
CASPTRGASGRLYNEQFF
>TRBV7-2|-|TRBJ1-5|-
TGTGCCAGCAGCTTAGGGGCGCAGGTCAATCAGCCCCAGCATTTT
CASSLGAQVNQPQHF
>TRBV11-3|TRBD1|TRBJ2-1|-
TGTGCCAGCAGCGCGGCGGGACAGGGGAATGAGCAGTTCTTC
CASSAAGQGNEQFF
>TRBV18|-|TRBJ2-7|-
TGTGCCAGCTCACCAGACGACAGTTTCTACGAGCAGTACTTC
CASSPDDSFYEQYF
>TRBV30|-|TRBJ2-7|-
TGTGCCTGGACTAGTAGCCCTCCTAGTTTTCAATTC
CAWTSSPPSFQF
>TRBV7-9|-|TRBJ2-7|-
TGTGCCAGCAGCGGTACAGGGTACTCCTACGAGCAGTACTTC
CASSGTGYSYEQYF
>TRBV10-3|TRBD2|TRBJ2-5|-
TGTGCCTCCGGGGCGGGAGTTACGGGTGGAGAGACCCAGTACTTC
CASGAGVTGGETQYF
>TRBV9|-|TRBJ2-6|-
TGTGCCAGCAGCGTAGAGAGGGCTGGGGCCAACGTCCTGACTTTC
CASSVERAGANVLTF
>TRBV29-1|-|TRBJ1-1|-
TGCAGCGTTTGCCGACAGACCGTTGGGACTGAAGCTTTCTTT
CSVCRQTVGTEAFF
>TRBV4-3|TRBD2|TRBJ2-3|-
TGCGCCAGCAGTCCACTAGCGGGGGGGCACACAGATACGCAGTATTTT
CASSPLAGGHTDTQYF
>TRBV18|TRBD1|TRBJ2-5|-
TGTGCCAGCTCACCAGGGACAGGTCAAGAGACCCAGTACTTC
CASSPGTGQETQYF
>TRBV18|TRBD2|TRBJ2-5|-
TGTGCCAGCTCTCACGGAGGGGGATCTAGCGGGAGCAACCAAGAGACCCAGTACTTC
CASSHGGGSSGSNQETQYF
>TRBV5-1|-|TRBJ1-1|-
TGCGCCAGCAGCTCCGCCCATCAGGGGAACACTGAAGCTTTCTTT
CASSSAHQGNTEAFF
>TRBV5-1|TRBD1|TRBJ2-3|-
TGCGCCAGCAGCTCGGGACAGGGAAGCACAGATACGCAGTATTTT
CASSSGQGSTDTQYF